This T cell receptor (beta chain) was documented in a study of cytomegalovirus exposure and HLA in healthy donors. As for the study in general: An early data release held tens of millions of unique TCRs from HLA-typed donors. Study-level points and caveats: Previously analyzed data showed that most TCR beta V segments were productive at a frequency of about 87% or about 30%. It emerged from a later analysis that several of the most significant clusters appeared to be linked to common viral pathogens.

V lost 4 bases and J lost 7, with 17 bases in between. The CDR3 runs to 14 residues. Germline lookup yields CDR1 MNHEY and CDR2 SVGAGI. The PCR ran on 60 Vbeta and 13 Jbeta primers. Clones were read by immunoSEQ multiplex PCR, and TCRdb kept only the in-frame ones, dropping some. The repertoire consists of about 160,000 clones, with 86% occurring once and the leading ten covering approximately 2%. This clone was seen only once. No antigen is known for it. The rearrangement uses TRBV6-5 and TRBJ2-7, with a possible D match to TRBD2 (5 bases). Sequenced: PBMCs. The sequence came from a woman aged 18-29 years in good health and CMV-seronegative. Written as DNA, the CDR3 is TGTGCCAGCAGTTTAGGAGCGGAGCTCTTGGAGCAGTACTTC. Translated: CASSLGAELLEQYF.